The rows below give T cell receptor beta chains drawn from one sample of a study of blood T cell repertoires in COVID-19. Measured with immunoSEQ multiplex PCR; TCRdb has only the in-frame clones, and not every one. The sample records fewer than 400,000 clones, roughly 90% being singletons. The material sequenced was PBMCs or T cells enriched from blood (not recorded which). These receptor sequences come from a young woman who had been exposed to COVID-19. CDR3s include the opening cysteine and the closing phenylalanine or tryptophan. D genes are given only for firm matches. Rows give clone size only sometimes, using once, few, many, or a class for an expanded clone.

d_call j_call clone_size v_call cdr3_nt cdr3_aa
TRBD1 TRBJ2-7 many TRBV9 TGTGCCAGCAGCGAAGGACAGGGGAGCTCCTACGAGCAGTACTTC CASSEGQGSSYEQYF
. TRBJ2-2 . TRBV4-1 TGCGCCAGCAGCCAAATCAGGCAGGCGAACACCGGGGAGCTGTTTTTT CASSQIRQANTGELFF
TRBD2 TRBJ2-1 . TRBV7-3 TGTGCCAGCAGTTCCAGCGGGGGACACTCCTACAATGAGCAGTTCTTC CASSSSGGHSYNEQFF
TRBD1 TRBJ1-1 . TRBV13 TGTGCCAGCAGCCCGGACAGGTTGGGGATAAACACTGAAGCTTTCTTT CASSPDRLGINTEAFF
TRBD1 TRBJ1-1 . TRBV6-5 TGTGCCATAAGAAACGAGGGGGCCCCGAACACTGAAGCTTTCTTT CAIRNEGAPNTEAFF
. TRBJ2-4 . TRBV13 TGTGCCAGCAGCTTTCACAGGGAGTGGGGCAAAAACATTCAGTACTTC CASSFHREWGKNIQYF
TRBD1 TRBJ2-2 . TRBV5-4 TGTGCCAGCAGCTATTATCCGGGACAGGGGGCCATTGGGACCGGGGAGCTGTTTTTT CASSYYPGQGAIGTGELFF
TRBD1 TRBJ1-1 . TRBV13 TGTGCCAGCAGCGATACTACAGGGGGTAGGGGAGCTTTCTTT CASSDTTGGRGAFF
TRBD2 TRBJ2-5 . TRBV3-1/TRBV3-2 TGTGCCAGCAGCTTACCCGGGACTAGTCAGGAGACCCAGTACTTC CASSLPGTSQETQYF
. TRBJ1-2 . TRBV4-3 TGCGCCAGCAGCCAAGTGAACAGTCAGGGTGGCTACACCTTC CASSQVNSQGGYTF
. TRBJ1-2 . TRBV27 TGTGCCAGCAGTCCGAATCAGGGGATCTATGGCTACACCTTC CASSPNQGIYGYTF
. TRBJ2-1 once TRBV24-1 TGTGCCACCAGTGATTTCGGGAATGAGCAGTTCTTC CATSDFGNEQFF
TRBD1 TRBJ1-2 . TRBV6-5 TGTGCCAGCAGACCGACAGGGGGAAACTATGGCTACACCTTC CASRPTGGNYGYTF
. TRBJ1-2 . TRBV27 TGTGCCAGCAGTTTCCGGCAGGGCGGGGATTACTATGGTTTAACCTTC CASSFRQGGDYYGLTF
. TRBJ1-5 . TRBV4-2 TGTGCCAGCAGCCAATTTGGGACTCTCAATCAGCCCCAGCATTTT CASSQFGTLNQPQHF
TRBD1 TRBJ1-5 . TRBV19 TGTGCCAGTAGTATAGTAAGGGGGCTAAGGCAGCCCCAGCATTTT CASSIVRGLRQPQHF
. TRBJ1-5 . TRBV27 TGTGCCAGCAGTCTTCAGGGAATTGGCAATCAGCCCCAGCATTTT CASSLQGIGNQPQHF
. TRBJ2-7 . TRBV27 TGTGCCAGCAGTTTAAGGGGGTTGAGCTCCTACGAGCAGTACTTC CASSLRGLSSYEQYF
. TRBJ1-1 . TRBV13 TGTGCCAGCATCGGTCTCTCGAACACTGAAGCTTTCTTT CASIGLSNTEAFF
TRBD1 TRBJ1-2 . TRBV5-5 TGTGCCAGCAGCTTGGCCGGGGACAGCAACTATGGCTACACCTTC CASSLAGDSNYGYTF
TRBD1 TRBJ1-1 . TRBV18 TGTGCCAGCTCACCACATCAGGGGGGCCAGGGTGCTTTCTTT CASSPHQGGQGAFF
. TRBJ1-6 . TRBV30 TGTGCCTGGAGTGGCGGGGTTTTGGATTCACCCCTCCACTTT CAWSGGVLDSPLHF
. TRBJ1-2 . TRBV7-9 TGTGCCAGCAGCCCAGGAGGGATTTTTCACTATGGCTACACCTTC CASSPGGIFHYGYTF
. TRBJ1-3 . TRBV15 TGTGCCACCAGCACCCCTCGGCGGGGAAACACCATATATTTT CATSTPRRGNTIYF
. TRBJ2-5 . TRBV11-2 TGTGCCAGCAGCTTAGATTGGCTCCAAGAGACCCAGTACTTC CASSLDWLQETQYF